These T cell receptor beta chains were read from a single sample in a study of radiation and T cells in renal cell carcinoma. Assay: immunoSEQ multiplex PCR; the TCRdb copy retains only in-frame clones and omits some. The sample gives around 100,000 clones, around 84% of which show up once; approximately 7.2% is in the top ten. Sequencing was performed on blood, taken from a patient whose treatment included radiotherapy and nephrectomy. Source of these receptors: a man between 60 and 75 years old with renal cell carcinoma. Each CDR3 is given with its conserved first and last residue. Fields, in order: V gene, D gene, J gene, clone size, CDR3 protein, CDR3 DNA. The D gene is left open where the match is weak. Only part of the rows carry a size: once, few, many, or a class if the clone is expanded.

v_call: TRBV5-4; d_call: -; j_call: TRBJ2-1; clone_size: -; cdr3_aa: CASSLVWSNNEQFF; cdr3_nt: TGTGCCAGCAGCTTGGTATGGAGCAACAATGAGCAGTTCTTC
v_call: TRBV6-5; d_call: -; j_call: TRBJ1-6; clone_size: -; cdr3_aa: CASSYTGQRNSPLHF; cdr3_nt: TGTGCCAGCAGTTACACCGGACAGAGAAATTCACCCCTCCACTTT
v_call: TRBV7-9; d_call: TRBD2; j_call: TRBJ2-1; clone_size: once; cdr3_aa: CASSQPFSGLANEQFF; cdr3_nt: TGTGCCAGCAGCCAACCTTTCTCGGGACTAGCGAATGAGCAGTTCTTC
v_call: TRBV30; d_call: TRBD1; j_call: TRBJ2-5; clone_size: -; cdr3_aa: CAWVPYGTVQETQYF; cdr3_nt: TGTGCCTGGGTGCCCTACGGGACAGTGCAAGAGACCCAGTACTTC
v_call: TRBV28; d_call: -; j_call: TRBJ1-1; clone_size: -; cdr3_aa: CASSPSGHRNTEAFF; cdr3_nt: TGTGCCAGCAGTCCCTCGGGACACCGGAACACTGAAGCTTTCTTT
v_call: TRBV28; d_call: -; j_call: TRBJ1-2; clone_size: -; cdr3_aa: CASKLSLSQYGYTF; cdr3_nt: TGTGCCAGCAAACTTTCCCTTAGTCAGTATGGCTACACCTTC
v_call: TRBV5-6; d_call: TRBD1; j_call: TRBJ2-3; clone_size: -; cdr3_aa: CASSLTGQPLRHSTDTQYF; cdr3_nt: TGTGCCAGCAGCTTAACGGGACAGCCCCTGCGGCATTCCACAGATACGCAGTATTTT
v_call: TRBV7-2; d_call: -; j_call: TRBJ2-7; clone_size: -; cdr3_aa: CASSLGLAGPYEQYF; cdr3_nt: TGTGCCAGCAGCTTAGGGCTGGCAGGCCCCTACGAGCAGTACTTC
v_call: TRBV27; d_call: -; j_call: TRBJ2-7; clone_size: -; cdr3_aa: CASSLYLARSYEQYF; cdr3_nt: TGTGCCAGCAGTTTATATCTGGCCCGCTCCTACGAGCAGTACTTC
v_call: TRBV27; d_call: TRBD1; j_call: TRBJ2-2; clone_size: -; cdr3_aa: CASSLVKMGTGNTGELFF; cdr3_nt: TGTGCCAGCAGTTTGGTTAAGATGGGGACAGGGAACACCGGGGAGCTGTTTTTT
v_call: TRBV6-1; d_call: -; j_call: TRBJ2-1; clone_size: -; cdr3_aa: CASSRTAWEVF; cdr3_nt: TGTGCCAGCAGTCGGACCGCGTGGGAGGTCTTC
v_call: TRBV19; d_call: -; j_call: TRBJ2-1; clone_size: -; cdr3_aa: CASGGGPYNEQFF; cdr3_nt: TGTGCCAGTGGGGGCGGTCCTTACAATGAGCAGTTCTTC
v_call: TRBV11-2; d_call: TRBD1; j_call: TRBJ1-4; clone_size: -; cdr3_aa: CASSLDRGLEKLFF; cdr3_nt: TGTGCCAGCAGCCTGGACAGGGGGCTGGAAAAACTGTTTTTT
v_call: TRBV27; d_call: TRBD2; j_call: TRBJ2-2; clone_size: once; cdr3_aa: CASSSPRGLGGSSPGELFF; cdr3_nt: TGTGCCAGCAGTTCCCCACGTGGGCTAGGCGGGAGTAGCCCCGGGGAGCTGTTTTTT
v_call: TRBV19; d_call: -; j_call: TRBJ2-1; clone_size: -; cdr3_aa: CASSIGLNNEQFF; cdr3_nt: TGTGCCAGTAGTATAGGCCTTAACAATGAGCAGTTCTTC
v_call: TRBV28; d_call: -; j_call: TRBJ1-2; clone_size: few; cdr3_aa: CASNAGFYGYTF; cdr3_nt: TGTGCCAGCAACGCAGGTTTCTATGGCTACACCTTC
v_call: TRBV5-1; d_call: -; j_call: TRBJ2-1; clone_size: -; cdr3_aa: CASSLGPQLGTEQFF; cdr3_nt: TGCGCCAGCAGCTTGGGCCCCCAACTAGGAACTGAGCAGTTCTTC
v_call: TRBV7-9; d_call: TRBD1; j_call: TRBJ2-7; clone_size: -; cdr3_aa: CASSPQSGGTGGSEQYF; cdr3_nt: TGTGCCAGCAGCCCCCAATCCGGTGGGACAGGGGGCTCCGAGCAGTACTTC
v_call: TRBV4-2; d_call: -; j_call: TRBJ2-7; clone_size: -; cdr3_aa: CASSQAGSYEQYF; cdr3_nt: TGTGCCAGCAGCCAAGCAGGGTCGTACGAGCAGTACTTC
v_call: TRBV4-2; d_call: TRBD1; j_call: TRBJ1-4; clone_size: once; cdr3_aa: CASSQGQGREKLFF; cdr3_nt: TGTGCCAGCAGCCAAGGACAGGGAAGGGAAAAACTGTTTTTT
v_call: TRBV18; d_call: TRBD1; j_call: TRBJ1-5; clone_size: -; cdr3_aa: CASSPSGQGSQEPQHF; cdr3_nt: TGTGCCAGCTCACCGTCGGGACAGGGAAGTCAAGAGCCCCAGCATTTT
v_call: TRBV4-1; d_call: -; j_call: TRBJ2-7; clone_size: -; cdr3_aa: CASSQDDNRSYEQYF; cdr3_nt: TGCGCCAGCAGCCAAGACGACAATCGCTCCTACGAGCAGTACTTC
v_call: TRBV2; d_call: -; j_call: TRBJ1-5; clone_size: few; cdr3_aa: CASRRVNQPQHF; cdr3_nt: TGTGCCAGCAGGAGGGTGAATCAGCCCCAGCATTTT
v_call: TRBV7-3; d_call: TRBD2; j_call: TRBJ2-1; clone_size: once; cdr3_aa: CASSQGTSGSYNEQFF; cdr3_nt: TGTGCCAGCAGCCAAGGGACTAGCGGGAGCTACAATGAGCAGTTCTTC
v_call: TRBV27; d_call: TRBD1; j_call: TRBJ2-7; clone_size: -; cdr3_aa: CASKAFRDRAYEQYF; cdr3_nt: TGTGCCAGCAAAGCGTTCCGGGACAGGGCCTACGAGCAGTACTTC
v_call: TRBV7-2; d_call: -; j_call: TRBJ2-7; clone_size: -; cdr3_aa: CASSLTAGSYEQYF; cdr3_nt: TGTGCCAGCAGCTTAACGGCAGGGTCCTACGAGCAGTACTTC
v_call: TRBV6-1; d_call: -; j_call: TRBJ1-1; clone_size: few; cdr3_aa: CASSLIRGNTEAFF; cdr3_nt: TGTGCCAGCAGTCTAATCAGGGGGAACACTGAAGCTTTCTTT
v_call: TRBV6-1; d_call: -; j_call: TRBJ1-2; clone_size: -; cdr3_aa: CATEGQRRIYGYTF; cdr3_nt: TGTGCCACCGAAGGACAGCGCCGAATCTATGGCTACACCTTC
v_call: TRBV5-1; d_call: -; j_call: TRBJ2-3; clone_size: -; cdr3_aa: CASSFTVGTDTQYF; cdr3_nt: TGCGCCAGCAGCTTCACGGTCGGCACAGATACGCAGTATTTT